These 16 T cell receptor beta chains came from one sample sequenced in a study of T cell repertoires in cytomegalovirus infection. TCRdb re-called the reads with MiXCR, one entry per CDR3 protein. The sample includes 740,000 or so distinct CDR3 sequences, roughly 36% of them seen just once. Input material: PBMCs. The receptors were sampled from a human donor in good health (CMV status not recorded). Some clones in this sample may be carry-over from other donors' samples.

This chain connects TRBV3-1 to TRBJ1-2; D is ambiguous. The CDR3 consists of 11 residues. The V and J ends lost 3 bases and 7 bases respectively, with 6 bases between them. Germline values: CDR1 LGHDT, CDR2 YNNKEL (reference sequence). The CDR3 region is CASSHLGGYTF. CDR3 coding DNA: TGTGCCAGCAGCCACTTGGGTGGCTACACCTTC.

The genes are TRBV12-3 or TRBV12-4 and TRBJ2-7; 7 bases are a match to TRBD1. V lost 6 bases and J lost 3; bases outside the gene matches: 2. The CDR3 runs 12 residues. The CDR3 sequence: CASSDRVYEQYF. In nucleotides, the CDR3 is TGTGCCAGCAGCGACAGGGTCTACGAGCAGTACTTC.

This clonotype has just a few counts. The gene calls are TRBV12-3 or TRBV12-4 and TRBJ1-1, with D hard to call. V dropped 8 bases and J dropped 1 base, with 11 bases sitting between them. This CDR3 contains 13 residues. The CDR3 is CASATAGNTEAFF. CDR3 nucleotide sequence: TGTGCCAGCGCCACGGCTGGGAACACTGAAGCTTTCTTT.

In its sample, this clonotype was seen many times. The chain employs TRBV7-2 and TRBJ1-1; perhaps TRBD1 as D (5 bases). Germline-derived CDR1 and CDR2 are SGHTA and FQGNSA. With 5 bases removed from V and 8 bases from J, the gap between germline ends came to 9 bases. The CDR3 has 11 residues. The CDR3 DNA is TGTGCCAGCAGCCCCCGACAGGAAGCTTTCTTT. Encoded protein: CASSPRQEAFF. Using reference TRBV7-2 and TRBJ1-1 for the parts outside the CDR3, the full variable domain is GAGVSQSPSNKVTEKGKDVELRCDPISGHTALYWYRQSLGQGLEFLIYFQGNSAPDKSGLPSDRFSAERTGGSVSTLTIQRTQQEDSAVYLCASSPRQEAFFGQGTRLTVV.

The rearrangement links TRBV12-3 or TRBV12-4 to TRBJ2-1; TRBD2 matches at 13 bases. V was clipped by 5 bases and J by 13 bases; unmatched bases: 5. This CDR3 contains 13 residues. CDR3 region: CASSHTSGRAQFF. In DNA form, the CDR3 reads TGTGCCAGCAGTCACACTAGCGGGAGGGCCCAGTTCTTC.

This clonotype was counted a few times. The chain combines TRBV3-1 with TRBJ1-6; D is undetermined. V was clipped by 0 bases and J by 7 bases, with 10 bases between them. CDR1 is LGHDT, CDR2 YNNKEL, per germline (reference sequence). The CDR3 runs to 15 residues. In DNA, the CDR3 is TGTGCCAGCAGCCAAGACCAATTGCGGAATTCACCCCTCCACTTT. Protein sequence: CASSQDQLRNSPLHF.

The genes are TRBV29-1 and TRBJ1-3; D not certain. This CDR3 spans 11 amino acids. CDR1 and CDR2 (germline): SQVTM, ANQGSEA. Trimming took off 2 bases at V and 3 bases at J, with 2 bases between the two ends. This CDR3 reads CSVENGNTIYF. CDR3 DNA: TGCAGCGTTGAAAATGGAAACACCATATATTTT. Variable domain in full (rest from reference TRBV29-1 and TRBJ1-3): SAVISQKPSRDICQRGTSLTIQCQVDSQVTMMFWYRQQPGQSLTLIATANQGSEATYESGFVIDKFPISRPNLTFSTLTVSNMSPEDSSIYLCSVENGNTIYFGEGSWLTVV.

This clonotype was counted only a few times. The chain has TRBV7-9 and TRBJ2-4; D is possibly TRBD1 or TRBD2 (5 bases each). The V end lost 6 bases, the J end lost 2 bases, and 14 bases lay between the germline ends. The CDR3 is made up of 15 amino acids. Germline values: CDR1 SEHNR, CDR2 FQNEAQ (reference sequence). The CDR3 DNA reads as TGTGCCAGCAGAGGTCAAGGGACGTCCAAAAACATTCAGTACTTC. This encodes CASRGQGTSKNIQYF.

This clonotype was seen more than once but under ten times. J is TRBJ1-1 and V is TRBV12-3 or TRBV12-4; D not certain. There are 13 residues in the CDR3. Trimming removed 5 bases at V and 4 bases at J, with 11 bases between. CDR3 DNA: TGTGCCAGCAGTGTCCAGGAAAGCACTGAAGCTTTCTTT. Translated: CASSVQESTEAFF.

In regard to this clonotype: Its ends do not fully match the called genes, so a read error is possible. The chain uses TRBV6-6 and TRBJ1-3; no firm D call. Looked up from germline, CDR1 is MNHNY and CDR2 is SVGAGI (reference sequence). This CDR3 contains 14 residues. The DNA for the CDR3 is TGTGCCACCATGTCCGCTACCTCTGGAAACACCAGATATTTT. This gives the protein CATMSATSGNTRYF.

The V call is TRBV12-3 or TRBV12-4, the J call TRBJ1-1; D perhaps matches TRBD1 (6 bases). Trimming took off 6 bases at V and 4 bases at J, with 21 bases between the two ends. The CDR3 has 16 amino acids. The CDR3: CASRRTVGDMGTEAFF. As DNA, the CDR3 is TGTGCCAGCAGGAGGACAGTTGGTGACATGGGCACTGAAGCTTTCTTT.

This chain joins TRBV11-2 and TRBJ1-2; D unclear. Germline V CDR1 and CDR2: SGHAT, FQNNGV. Trimming cost V 5 bases and J 5 bases, with 18 bases left between them. The CDR3 has 15 amino acids. The CDR3 spells CASSPQTKHPYGYTF. The CDR3 nucleotides are TGTGCCAGCAGCCCGCAAACAAAACATCCATATGGCTACACCTTC.

A few counts support this clonotype. This rearrangement joins TRBV28 to TRBJ1-5, with 7 bases fitting TRBD1. The germline CDR1 and CDR2 sequences are MDHEN and SYDVKM. The CDR3 extends over 16 amino acids. V was pared by 2 bases and J by 3 bases, with 7 bases of the junction left unmatched. DNA for the CDR3: TGTGCCAGCAGTTTAGGTACAGGGGTCCCCAATCAGCCCCAGCATTTT. Its translation: CASSLGTGVPNQPQHF.

The rearrangement links TRBV12-3 or TRBV12-4 to TRBJ2-5; tentative D call: TRBD2 (7 bases). V shed 7 bases and J shed 5 bases, with 23 bases lying between them. CDR3 length equals 16 residues. Here the CDR3 reads CASTIGGGAEGETQYF. CDR3 sequence (DNA): TGTGCCAGCACCATAGGGGGGGGGGCGGAGGGGGAGACCCAGTACTTC.

V is TRBV7-9 and J is TRBJ1-2; weak D call: TRBD1 (5 bases). Germline loops: CDR1 SEHNR, CDR2 FQNEAQ (reference sequence). V was shortened by 3 bases and J by 0 bases, with 20 bases between the two germline ends. This CDR3 comprises 18 residues. The CDR3 bases are TGTGCCAGCAGCTTTATACCCGGGGGGGTACCTTCTAACTATGGCTACACCTTC. It encodes CASSFIPGGVPSNYGYTF.

In the case of this clonotype: The conserved closing phenylalanine or tryptophan is absent in this CDR3, likely reflecting a read error. It is unclear where the CDR3 begins or ends on the DNA, so no DNA is shown, and the CDR3 is as TCRdb lists it. This chain links TRBV7-2 with TRBJ1-2. The CDR3 spans 12 residues, counting both ends. The germline V gene has CDR1 SGHTA and CDR2 FQGNSA. The CDR3 sequence is CASSHPLGGYTL.